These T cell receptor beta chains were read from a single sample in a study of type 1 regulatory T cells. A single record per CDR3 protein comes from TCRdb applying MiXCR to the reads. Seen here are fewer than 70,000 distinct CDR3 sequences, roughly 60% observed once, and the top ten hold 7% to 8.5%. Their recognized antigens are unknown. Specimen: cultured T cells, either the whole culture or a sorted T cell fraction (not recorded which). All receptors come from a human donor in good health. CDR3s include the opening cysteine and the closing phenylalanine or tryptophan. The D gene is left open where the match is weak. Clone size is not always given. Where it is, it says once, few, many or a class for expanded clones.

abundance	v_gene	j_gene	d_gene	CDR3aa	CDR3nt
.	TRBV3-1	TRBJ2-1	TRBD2	CASSSPGGSNNEQFF	TGTGCCAGCAGTTCCCCTGGCGGGAGTAACAATGAGCAGTTCTTC
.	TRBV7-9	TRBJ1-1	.	CASSLARLGLPTEAFF	TGTGCCAGCAGCTTAGCGAGGCTGGGCTTACCCACTGAAGCTTTCTTT
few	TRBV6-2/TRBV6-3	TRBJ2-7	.	CASSPHRTSHEQYF	TGTGCCAGCAGTCCCCACAGGACTTCTCACGAGCAGTACTTC
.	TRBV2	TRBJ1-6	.	CASSRRDFNSPLHF	TGTGCCAGCAGCCGCCGGGACTTTAATTCACCCCTCCACTTT
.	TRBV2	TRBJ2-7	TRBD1	CASSENRQGVNEQYF	TGTGCCAGCAGTGAAAATCGACAGGGAGTGAACGAGCAGTACTTC
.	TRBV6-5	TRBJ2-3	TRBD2	CASNPGGAVAGDTQYF	TGTGCCAGCAACCCAGGCGGGGCGGTAGCGGGCGATACGCAGTATTTT
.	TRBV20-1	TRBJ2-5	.	CSASFVETAEETQYF	TGCAGTGCTAGTTTCGTGGAGACCGCAGAAGAGACCCAGTACTTC
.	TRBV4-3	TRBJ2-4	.	CASSHGNYLEDIQYF	TGCGCCAGCAGCCATGGGAATTACCTGGAGGACATTCAGTACTTC
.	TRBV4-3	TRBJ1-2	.	CASSRGLQSDGYTF	TGCGCCAGCAGCCGGGGGTTACAGAGTGATGGCTACACCTTC
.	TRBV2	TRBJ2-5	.	CASSEEWGQETQYF	TGTGCCAGCAGTGAAGAGTGGGGCCAAGAGACCCAGTACTTC
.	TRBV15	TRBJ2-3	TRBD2	CATSGRLAKADTQYF	TGTGCCACCAGTGGGAGACTAGCAAAAGCAGATACGCAGTATTTT
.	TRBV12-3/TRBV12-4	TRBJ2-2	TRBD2	CASSLGELGLAVRGRTGELFF	TGTGCCAGCAGTTTAGGCGAACTGGGACTAGCGGTCCGGGGGAGAACCGGGGAGCTGTTTTTT
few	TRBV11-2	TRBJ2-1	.	CASSISVNEQFF	TGTGCCAGCAGTATTTCGGTCAATGAGCAGTTCTTC
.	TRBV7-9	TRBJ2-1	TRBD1	CASSLDRGEEQFF	TGTGCCAGCAGCTTAGACAGGGGAGAAGAGCAGTTCTTC
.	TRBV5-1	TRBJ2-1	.	CASSLEREPNEQFF	TGCGCCAGCAGCTTGGAAAGGGAGCCCAATGAGCAGTTCTTC
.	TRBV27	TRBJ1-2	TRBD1	CASSPPGQGSYYGYTF	TGTGCCAGCAGTCCCCCCGGACAGGGGTCTTACTATGGCTACACCTTC
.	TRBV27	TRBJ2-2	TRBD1	CASSGTQGAGELFF	TGTGCCAGCAGTGGTACTCAGGGGGCCGGGGAGCTGTTTTTT
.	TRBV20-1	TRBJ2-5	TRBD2	CSASGASGREETQYF	TGCAGTGCTAGCGGGGCTAGCGGGAGGGAAGAGACCCAGTACTTC
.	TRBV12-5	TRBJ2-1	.	CASGWGEVGNEQFF	TGTGCTAGTGGTTGGGGGGAGGTTGGCAATGAGCAGTTCTTC
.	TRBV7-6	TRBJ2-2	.	CASSLSQGLNTGELFF	TGTGCCAGCAGCTTATCTCAGGGGTTGAACACCGGGGAGCTGTTTTTT
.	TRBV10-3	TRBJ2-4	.	CAISEDQGDIQYF	TGTGCCATCAGTGAGGACCAAGGTGACATTCAGTACTTC
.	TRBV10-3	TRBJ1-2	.	CAISESRGDGYTF	TGTGCCATCAGTGAGTCCCGGGGGGATGGCTACACCTTC
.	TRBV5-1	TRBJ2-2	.	CASSPTATTNTGELFF	TGCGCCAGCAGCCCCACAGCCACAACGAACACCGGGGAGCTGTTTTTT
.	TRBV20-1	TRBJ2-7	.	CSALVEGEQYF	TGCAGTGCTTTGGTCGAGGGCGAGCAGTACTTC
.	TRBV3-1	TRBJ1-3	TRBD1	CASSRDSYSGNTIYF	TGTGCCAGCAGCCGGGACAGTTACTCTGGAAACACCATATATTTT
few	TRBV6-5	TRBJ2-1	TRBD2	CASRSGNGNEQFF	TGTGCCTCGCGTAGCGGGAACGGCAATGAGCAGTTCTTC
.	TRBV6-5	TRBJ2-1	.	CASSPRPTSILYNEQFF	TGTGCCAGCAGCCCACGCCCCACAAGCATACTTTACAATGAGCAGTTCTTC
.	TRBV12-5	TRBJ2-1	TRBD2	CASGLVASGVYNEQFF	TGTGCTAGTGGTTTGGTTGCTAGCGGGGTTTACAATGAGCAGTTCTTC
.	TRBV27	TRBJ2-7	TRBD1	CASSIGQGSEQYF	TGTGCCAGCAGTATCGGACAGGGTAGCGAGCAGTACTTC
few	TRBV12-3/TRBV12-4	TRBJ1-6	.	CASSRNRGAPNSPLHF	TGTGCCAGCAGCCGCAACCGGGGGGCACCCAATTCACCCCTCCACTTT
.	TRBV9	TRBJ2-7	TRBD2	CASSVGDSGRYEQYF	TGTGCCAGCAGCGTAGGGGATAGCGGGAGGTACGAGCAGTACTTC
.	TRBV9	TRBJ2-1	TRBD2	CASSALSGASYNEQFF	TGTGCCAGCAGCGCCCTCAGCGGGGCCTCCTACAATGAGCAGTTCTTC
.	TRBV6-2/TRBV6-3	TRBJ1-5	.	CASSYSPGPNQPQHF	TGTGCCAGCAGTTACTCGCCGGGCCCCAATCAGCCCCAGCATTTT
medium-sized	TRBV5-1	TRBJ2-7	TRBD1	CASSLAWRQGPYEQYF	TGCGCCAGCAGCTTGGCCTGGAGACAGGGACCCTACGAGCAGTACTTC
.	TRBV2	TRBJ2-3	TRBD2	CASSAGLAGVDTQYF	TGTGCCAGCAGTGCGGGACTAGCGGGAGTAGATACGCAGTATTTT
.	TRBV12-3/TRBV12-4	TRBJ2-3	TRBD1	CASIQRGQGTDTQYF	TGTGCCAGCATCCAAAGGGGGCAAGGCACAGATACGCAGTATTTT
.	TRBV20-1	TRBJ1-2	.	CSAIPGGGPYGYTF	TGCAGTGCCATCCCCGGTGGGGGACCCTATGGCTACACCTTC
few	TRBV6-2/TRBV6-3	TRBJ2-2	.	CASSYIGTGELFF	TGTGCCAGCAGTTACATTGGGACCGGGGAGCTGTTTTTT
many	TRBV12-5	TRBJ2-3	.	CASGLDLKGDPQYF	TGTGCTAGTGGTTTGGATTTAAAGGGAGATCCGCAGTATTTT
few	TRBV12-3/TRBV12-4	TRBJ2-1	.	CASSLAPHEQFF	TGTGCCAGCAGTTTAGCACCGCATGAGCAGTTCTTC
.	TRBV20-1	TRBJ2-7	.	CSAPRQVGDHEQYF	TGCAGTGCTCCTCGACAGGTGGGGGACCACGAGCAGTACTTC
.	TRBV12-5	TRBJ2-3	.	CASGLVGGPYTDTQYF	TGTGCTAGTGGTTTGGTAGGCGGACCTTACACAGATACGCAGTATTTT
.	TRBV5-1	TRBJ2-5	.	CASSRELAQETQYF	TGCGCCAGCAGCCGGGAACTAGCACAAGAGACCCAGTACTTC
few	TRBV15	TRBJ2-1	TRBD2	CATSRFRSGGDLDNEQFF	TGTGCCACCAGCAGATTTCGTTCGGGAGGGGATTTAGACAATGAGCAGTTCTTC
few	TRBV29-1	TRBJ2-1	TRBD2	CSAGLAGGYNEQFF	TGCAGCGCTGGACTAGCGGGAGGTTACAATGAGCAGTTCTTC
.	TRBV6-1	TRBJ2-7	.	CASSVQGKSTYEQYF	TGTGCCAGCAGTGTACAGGGAAAGTCCACCTACGAGCAGTACTTC